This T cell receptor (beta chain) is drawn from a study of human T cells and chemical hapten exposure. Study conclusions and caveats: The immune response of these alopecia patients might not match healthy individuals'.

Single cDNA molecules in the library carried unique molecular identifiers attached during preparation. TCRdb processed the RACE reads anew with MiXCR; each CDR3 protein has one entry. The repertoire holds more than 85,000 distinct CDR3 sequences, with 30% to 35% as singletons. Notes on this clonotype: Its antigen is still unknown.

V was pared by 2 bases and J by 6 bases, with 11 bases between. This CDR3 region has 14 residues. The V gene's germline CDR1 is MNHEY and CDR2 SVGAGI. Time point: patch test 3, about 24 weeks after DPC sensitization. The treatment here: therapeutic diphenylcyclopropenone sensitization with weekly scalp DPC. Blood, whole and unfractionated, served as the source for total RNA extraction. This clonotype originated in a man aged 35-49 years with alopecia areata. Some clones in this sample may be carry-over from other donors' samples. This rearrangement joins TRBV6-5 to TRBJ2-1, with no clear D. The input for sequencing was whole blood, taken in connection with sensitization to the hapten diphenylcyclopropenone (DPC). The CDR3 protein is CASSYHRNRNEQFF. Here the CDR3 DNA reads TGTGCCAGCAGTTACCACAGAAATCGCAATGAGCAGTTCTTC.